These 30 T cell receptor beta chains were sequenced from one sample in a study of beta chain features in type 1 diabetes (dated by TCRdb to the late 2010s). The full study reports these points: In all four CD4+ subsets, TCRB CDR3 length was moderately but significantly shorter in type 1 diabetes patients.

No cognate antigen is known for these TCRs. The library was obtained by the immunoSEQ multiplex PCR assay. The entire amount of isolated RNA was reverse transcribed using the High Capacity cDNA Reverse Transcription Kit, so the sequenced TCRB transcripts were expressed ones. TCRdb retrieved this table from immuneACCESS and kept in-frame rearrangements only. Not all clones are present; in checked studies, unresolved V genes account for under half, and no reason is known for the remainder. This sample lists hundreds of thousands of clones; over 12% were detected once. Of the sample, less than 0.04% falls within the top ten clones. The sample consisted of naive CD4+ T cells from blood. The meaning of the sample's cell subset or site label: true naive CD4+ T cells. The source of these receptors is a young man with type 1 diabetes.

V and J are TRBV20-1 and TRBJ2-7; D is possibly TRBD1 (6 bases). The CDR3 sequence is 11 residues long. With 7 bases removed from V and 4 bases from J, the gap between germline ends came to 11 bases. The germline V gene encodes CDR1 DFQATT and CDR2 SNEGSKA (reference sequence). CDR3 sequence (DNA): TGCAGTGTATTGGACAGTTACGAGCAGTACTTC. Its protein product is CSVLDSYEQYF.

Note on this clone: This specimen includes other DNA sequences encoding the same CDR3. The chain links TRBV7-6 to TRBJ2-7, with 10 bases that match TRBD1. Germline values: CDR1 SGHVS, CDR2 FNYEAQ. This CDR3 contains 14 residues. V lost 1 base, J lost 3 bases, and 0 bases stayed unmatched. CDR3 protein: CASSLGDRGYEQYF. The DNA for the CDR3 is TGTGCCAGCAGCTTAGGGGACAGGGGCTACGAGCAGTACTTC.

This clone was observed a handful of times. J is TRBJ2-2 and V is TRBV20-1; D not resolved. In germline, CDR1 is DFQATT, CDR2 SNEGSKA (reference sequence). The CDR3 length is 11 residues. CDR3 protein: CSGKGTGELFF. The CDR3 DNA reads TGCAGCGGAAAGGGCACCGGGGAGCTGTTTTTT.

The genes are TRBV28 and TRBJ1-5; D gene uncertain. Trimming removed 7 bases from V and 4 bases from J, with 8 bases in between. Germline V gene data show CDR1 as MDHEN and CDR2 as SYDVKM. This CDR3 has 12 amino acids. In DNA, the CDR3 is TGTGCCAGCATGGAGAGAAATCAGCCCCAGCATTTT. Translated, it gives CASMERNQPQHF.

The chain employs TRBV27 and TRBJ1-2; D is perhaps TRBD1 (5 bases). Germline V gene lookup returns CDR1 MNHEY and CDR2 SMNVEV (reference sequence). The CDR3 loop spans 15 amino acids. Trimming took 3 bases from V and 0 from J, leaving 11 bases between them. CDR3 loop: CASSFRRGANYGYTF. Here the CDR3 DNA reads TGTGCCAGCAGTTTTAGGAGGGGAGCTAACTATGGCTACACCTTC.

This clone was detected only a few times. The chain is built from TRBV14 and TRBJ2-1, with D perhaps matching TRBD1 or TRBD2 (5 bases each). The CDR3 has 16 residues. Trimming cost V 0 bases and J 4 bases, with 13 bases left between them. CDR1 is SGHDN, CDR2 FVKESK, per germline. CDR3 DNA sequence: TGTGCCAGCAGCCAAGATTGGGACCCCAGATACAATGAGCAGTTCTTC. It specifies CASSQDWDPRYNEQFF.

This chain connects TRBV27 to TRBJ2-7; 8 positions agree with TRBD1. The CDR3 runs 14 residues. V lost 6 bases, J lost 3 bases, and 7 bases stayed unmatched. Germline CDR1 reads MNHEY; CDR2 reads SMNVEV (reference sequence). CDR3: CASSLADRDYEQYF. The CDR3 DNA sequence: TGTGCCAGCAGCCTTGCGGACAGGGACTACGAGCAGTACTTC.

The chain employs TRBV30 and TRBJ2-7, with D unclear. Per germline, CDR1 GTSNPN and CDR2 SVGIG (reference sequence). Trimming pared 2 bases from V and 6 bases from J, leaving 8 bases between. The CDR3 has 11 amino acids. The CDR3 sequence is CAWSFWGEQYF. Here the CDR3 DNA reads TGTGCCTGGAGTTTCTGGGGCGAGCAGTACTTC.

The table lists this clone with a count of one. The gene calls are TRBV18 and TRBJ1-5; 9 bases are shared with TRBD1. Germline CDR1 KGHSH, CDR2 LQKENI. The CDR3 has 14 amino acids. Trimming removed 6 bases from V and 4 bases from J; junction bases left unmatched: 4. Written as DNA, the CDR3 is TGTGCCAGCTCGCTGACAGGGGGAAATCAGCCCCAGCATTTT. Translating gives CASSLTGGNQPQHF. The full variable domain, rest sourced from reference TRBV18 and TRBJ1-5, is NAGVMQNPRHLVRRRGQEARLRCSPMKGHSHVYWYRQLPEEGLKFMVYLQKENIIDESGMPKERFSAEFPKEGPSILRIQQVVRGDSAAYFCASSLTGGNQPQHFGDGTRLSIL.

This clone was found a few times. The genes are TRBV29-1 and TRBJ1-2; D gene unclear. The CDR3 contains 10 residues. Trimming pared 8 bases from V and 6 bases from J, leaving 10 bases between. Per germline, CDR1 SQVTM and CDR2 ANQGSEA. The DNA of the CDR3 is TGCAGCCCCCCACAAGATGGCTACACCTTC. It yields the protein CSPPQDGYTF. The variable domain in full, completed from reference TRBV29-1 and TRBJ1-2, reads SAVISQKPSRDICQRGTSLTIQCQVDSQVTMMFWYRQQPGQSLTLIATANQGSEATYESGFVIDKFPISRPNLTFSTLTVSNMSPEDSSIYLCSPPQDGYTFGSGTRLTVV.

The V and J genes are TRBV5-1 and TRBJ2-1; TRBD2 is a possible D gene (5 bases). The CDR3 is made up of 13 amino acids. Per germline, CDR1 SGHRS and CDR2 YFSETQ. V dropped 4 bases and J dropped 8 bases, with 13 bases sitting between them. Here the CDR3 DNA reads TGCGCCAGCAGCCCCCTACTAGATGATGAGCAGTTCTTC. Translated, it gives CASSPLLDDEQFF. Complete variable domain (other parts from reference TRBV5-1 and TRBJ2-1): KAGVTQTPRYLIKTRGQQVTLSCSPISGHRSVSWYQQTPGQGLQFLFEYFSETQRNKGNFPGRFSGRQFSNSRSEMNVSTLELGDSALYLCASSPLLDDEQFFGPGTRLTVL.

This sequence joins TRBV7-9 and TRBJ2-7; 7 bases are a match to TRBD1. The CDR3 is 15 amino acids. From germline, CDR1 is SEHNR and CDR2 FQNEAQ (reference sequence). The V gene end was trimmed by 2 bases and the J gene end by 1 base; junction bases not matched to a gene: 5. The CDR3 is CASSLMGQTSYEQYF. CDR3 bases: TGTGCCAGCAGCTTAATGGGACAGACATCCTACGAGCAGTACTTC.

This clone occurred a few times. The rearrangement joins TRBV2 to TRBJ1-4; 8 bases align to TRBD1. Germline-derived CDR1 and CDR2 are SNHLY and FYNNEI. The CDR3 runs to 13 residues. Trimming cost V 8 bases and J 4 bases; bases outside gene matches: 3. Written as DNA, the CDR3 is TGTGCCAGCCGACAGGGGATTAATGAAAAACTGTTTTTT. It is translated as CASRQGINEKLFF. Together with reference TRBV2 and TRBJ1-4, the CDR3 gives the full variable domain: EPEVTQTPSHQVTQMGQEVILRCVPISNHLYFYWYRQILGQKVEFLVSFYNNEISEKSEIFDDQFSVERPDGSNFTLKIRSTKLEDSAMYFCASRQGINEKLFFGSGTQLSVL.

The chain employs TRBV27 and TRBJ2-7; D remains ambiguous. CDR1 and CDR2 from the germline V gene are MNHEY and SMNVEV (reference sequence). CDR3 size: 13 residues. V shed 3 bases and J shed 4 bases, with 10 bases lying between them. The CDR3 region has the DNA TGTGCCAGCAGTTTTCTGTCGCAGTACGAGCAGTACTTC. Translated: CASSFLSQYEQYF.

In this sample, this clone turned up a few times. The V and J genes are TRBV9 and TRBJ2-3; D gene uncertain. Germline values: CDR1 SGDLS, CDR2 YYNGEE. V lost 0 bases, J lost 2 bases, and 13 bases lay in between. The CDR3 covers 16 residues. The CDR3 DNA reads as TGTGCCAGCAGCGTAGATCAAGGGCCTCTCACAGATACGCAGTATTTT. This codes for CASSVDQGPLTDTQYF.

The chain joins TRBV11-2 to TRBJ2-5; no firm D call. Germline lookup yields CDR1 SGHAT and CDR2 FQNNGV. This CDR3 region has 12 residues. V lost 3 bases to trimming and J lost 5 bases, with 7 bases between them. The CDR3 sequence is CASSFLFETQYF. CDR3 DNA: TGTGCCAGCAGCTTCCTCTTCGAGACCCAGTACTTC.

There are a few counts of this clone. For the CDR3, the DNA is TGTGCCAGCAATTCCTTCTGGCGGGATACGCAGTATTTT. Its translation: CASNSFWRDTQYF. The chain combines TRBV2 with TRBJ2-3; the D is unclear. Trimming cost V 7 bases and J 6 bases, with 14 bases left between them. The length of the CDR3 is 13 residues. The V gene's germline CDR1 is SNHLY and CDR2 FYNNEI.

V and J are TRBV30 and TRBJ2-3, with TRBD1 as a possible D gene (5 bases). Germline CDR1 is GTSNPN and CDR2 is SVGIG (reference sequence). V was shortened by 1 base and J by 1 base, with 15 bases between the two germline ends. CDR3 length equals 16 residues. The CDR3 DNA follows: TGTGCCTGGAGTGACGGCAGGGTAATTGGCACAGATACGCAGTATTTT. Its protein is CAWSDGRVIGTDTQYF.

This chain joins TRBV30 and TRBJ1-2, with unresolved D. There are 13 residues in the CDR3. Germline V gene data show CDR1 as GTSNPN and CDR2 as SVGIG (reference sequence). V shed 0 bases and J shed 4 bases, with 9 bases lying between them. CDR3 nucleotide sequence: TGTGCCTGGAGTGTAGGACCGATCTATGGCTACACCTTC. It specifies CAWSVGPIYGYTF.

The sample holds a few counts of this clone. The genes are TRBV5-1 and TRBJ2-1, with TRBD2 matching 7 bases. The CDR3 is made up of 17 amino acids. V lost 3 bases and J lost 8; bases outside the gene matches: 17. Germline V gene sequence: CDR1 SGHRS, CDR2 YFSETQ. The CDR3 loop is CASSSRIGGRALDEQFF. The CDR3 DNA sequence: TGCGCCAGCAGCTCGAGAATTGGAGGGAGGGCCTTGGATGAGCAGTTCTTC.

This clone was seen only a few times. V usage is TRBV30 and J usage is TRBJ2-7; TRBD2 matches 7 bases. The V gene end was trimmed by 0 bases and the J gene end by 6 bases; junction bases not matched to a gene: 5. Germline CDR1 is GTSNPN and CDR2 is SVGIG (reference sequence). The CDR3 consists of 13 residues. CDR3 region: CAWSVTGGREQYF. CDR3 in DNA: TGTGCCTGGAGTGTAACGGGGGGTCGCGAGCAGTACTTC.

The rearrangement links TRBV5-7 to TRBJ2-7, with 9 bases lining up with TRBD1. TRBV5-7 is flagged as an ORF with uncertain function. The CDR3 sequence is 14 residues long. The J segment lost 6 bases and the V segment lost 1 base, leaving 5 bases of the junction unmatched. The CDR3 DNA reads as TGTGCCAGCAGCTTGCCGGGACAGGGAGTCGAGCAGTACTTC. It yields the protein CASSLPGQGVEQYF.

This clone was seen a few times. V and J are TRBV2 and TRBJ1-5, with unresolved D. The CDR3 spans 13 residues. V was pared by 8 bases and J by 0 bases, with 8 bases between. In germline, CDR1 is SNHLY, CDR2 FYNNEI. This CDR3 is CASRGNSNQPQHF. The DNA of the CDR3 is TGTGCCAGCCGTGGGAATAGCAATCAGCCCCAGCATTTT.

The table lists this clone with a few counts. CDR3 in amino acids: CSVEEGRMNTEAFF. The CDR3, as DNA: TGCAGCGTTGAAGAGGGACGGATGAACACTGAAGCTTTCTTT. The chain joins TRBV29-1 to TRBJ1-1; TRBD1 might be the D (5 bases). V lost 0 bases, J lost 0 bases, and 8 bases lay in between. The CDR3 runs 14 residues. Germline lookup yields CDR1 SQVTM and CDR2 ANQGSEA.

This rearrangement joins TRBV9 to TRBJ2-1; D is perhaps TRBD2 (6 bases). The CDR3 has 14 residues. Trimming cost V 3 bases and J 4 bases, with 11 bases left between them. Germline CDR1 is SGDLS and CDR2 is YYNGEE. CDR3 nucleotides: TGTGCCAGCAGCGCCGGAGGAGGGTACAATGAGCAGTTCTTC. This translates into CASSAGGGYNEQFF.

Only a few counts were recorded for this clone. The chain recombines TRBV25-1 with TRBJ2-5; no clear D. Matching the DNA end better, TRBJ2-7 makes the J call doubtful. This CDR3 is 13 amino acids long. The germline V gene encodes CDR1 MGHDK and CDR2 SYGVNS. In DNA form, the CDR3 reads TGTGCCAGCAGTGCGCCGAGCTCCTACGAGCAGTACTTC. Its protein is CASSAPSSYEQYF.

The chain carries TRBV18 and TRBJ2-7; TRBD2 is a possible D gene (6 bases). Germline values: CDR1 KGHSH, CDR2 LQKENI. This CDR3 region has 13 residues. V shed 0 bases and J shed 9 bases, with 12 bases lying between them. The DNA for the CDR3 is TGTGCCAGCTCACCACCGGATGGGGGGTGGCAGTACTTC. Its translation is CASSPPDGGWQYF.

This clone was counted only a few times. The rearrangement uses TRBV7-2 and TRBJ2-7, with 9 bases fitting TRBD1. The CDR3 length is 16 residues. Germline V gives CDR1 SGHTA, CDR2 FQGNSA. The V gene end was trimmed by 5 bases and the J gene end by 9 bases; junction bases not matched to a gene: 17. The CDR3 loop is CASSLDVPGQGRSQYF. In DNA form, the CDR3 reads TGTGCCAGCAGCCTCGACGTACCGGGACAGGGACGGTCGCAGTACTTC.

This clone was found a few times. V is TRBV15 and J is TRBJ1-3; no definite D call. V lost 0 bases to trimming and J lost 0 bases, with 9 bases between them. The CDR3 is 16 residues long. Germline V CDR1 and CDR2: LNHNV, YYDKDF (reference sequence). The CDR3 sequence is CATSRDSVLSGNTIYF. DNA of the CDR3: TGTGCCACCAGCAGAGATAGCGTACTCTCTGGAAACACCATATATTTT.

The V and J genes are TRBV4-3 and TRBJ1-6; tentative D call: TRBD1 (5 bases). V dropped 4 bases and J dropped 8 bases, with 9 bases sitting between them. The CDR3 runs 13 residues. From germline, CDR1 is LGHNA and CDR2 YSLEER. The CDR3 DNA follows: TGCGCCAGCAGCCTCCAAGGGGATTCACCCCTCCACTTT. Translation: CASSLQGDSPLHF.